This T cell receptor beta chain was profiled in a study of T cell responses to AZD1222 COVID-19 vaccine. The ends were cut back, 0 bases at V and 4 bases at J, with 16 bases in the middle. Germline assignment: CDR1 SGHNT and CDR2 YYREEE (reference sequence). This CDR3 has 16 residues. Sequencing was performed with immunoSEQ multiplex PCR; in TCRdb, only in-frame clones are kept and a portion is missing. Altogether under 120,000 clones are present, 92% being singletons, with the ten largest covering approximately 1.1%. As to this clone: Its antigen is unidentified.

Findings and caveats of the study: Seropositive AZD1222 recipients at baseline numbered only six or seven. Recipients of two AZD1222 doses showed rising Spike-specific TCR breadth and depth. Researchers took repertoire samples only after the peak T cell response had come.

This chain connects TRBV5-4 to TRBJ1-1; D uncertain. The origin of this receptor is an adult in good health. The specimen comprised peripheral blood, sampled on day 0 of AZD1222 vaccination. CDR3 in DNA: TGTGCCAGCAGCTTGGGTTGGAGGGCGAGAGGCACTGAAGCTTTCTTT. Translated, it gives CASSLGWRARGTEAFF.